The rows below give T cell receptor beta chains drawn from one sample of a study of T cell responses to AZD1222 COVID-19 vaccine. TCRdb's copy holds only in-frame clones and misses some; the assay was immunoSEQ multiplex PCR. The repertoire consists of about 100,000 clones, with about 90% occurring once and the leading ten covering 2.5%. The sequenced sample was peripheral blood, obtained 28 days after the second AZD1222 dose. These receptor sequences come from an adult who received the AZD1222 COVID-19 vaccine. Both conserved end residues are trimmed from each CDR3. Only part of the rows carry a size: once, few, many, or a class if the clone is expanded.

v_gene	abundance	j_gene	CDR3aa
TRBV3-1/TRBV3-2	-	TRBJ1-1	ASSPQTGEMNTEAF
TRBV6-6	-	TRBJ1-1	ASSYSTGTVNTEAF
TRBV4-1	-	TRBJ1-6	ASSLGPGSANSPLH
TRBV7-3	-	TRBJ1-2	ASSLGTGGIYGYT
TRBV30	-	TRBJ2-2	AWSDDRGRFSGELF
TRBV27	-	TRBJ1-1	ASSLAGLPEAF
TRBV28	-	TRBJ1-1	ASSLSRGTEAF
TRBV21-1	-	TRBJ1-1	ASSKEGARAVTEAF
TRBV9	-	TRBJ2-7	ASSVDAGGFEEQY
TRBV28	-	TRBJ2-7	ASSRDRASYEQY
TRBV3-1/TRBV3-2	-	TRBJ2-5	ASSQPPGLAGGGPYETQY
TRBV6-1	-	TRBJ1-4	ASSEAAGGGYEKLF
TRBV7-9	-	TRBJ1-3	ASSLFSVLNSGNTIY
TRBV28	-	TRBJ2-2	ASSFSREVTGELF
TRBV15	-	TRBJ1-6	ATSTGAPNSPLH
TRBV3-1/TRBV3-2	-	TRBJ1-4	ASSQETLGGLREKLF
TRBV7-6	-	TRBJ1-4	ASSLEGTTNEKLF
TRBV27	-	TRBJ1-1	ASSRQLMNTEAF
TRBV2	once	TRBJ1-1	ASSDSGWAEAF
TRBV29-1	few	TRBJ2-7	SVLADEQY
TRBV6-5	-	TRBJ1-6	ASRRGLDSPLH
TRBV7-3	-	TRBJ2-1	ASSASSGYYNEQF
TRBV6-5	-	TRBJ1-6	ASSHTDRDDSPLH
TRBV19	-	TRBJ2-5	ASTQQSGLQETQY
TRBV7-3	-	TRBJ2-5	ASSLGQQETQY
TRBV27	-	TRBJ2-7	ASSFPGLAGVTKGSYEQY
TRBV9	few	TRBJ1-1	ASSVATGMNTEAF
TRBV12-3/TRBV12-4	-	TRBJ1-2	ASSLRRGYGYT
TRBV30	-	TRBJ1-6	AWSAGQGVNSPLH
TRBV11-2	-	TRBJ1-5	ASSNSGTGGSNQPQH
TRBV6-4	few	TRBJ1-6	ASSRDSSSSSPLH
TRBV24-1	-	TRBJ2-7	ATSDPGVGYHYEQY
TRBV10-2	-	TRBJ1-6	ASNPGQGYAPLH
TRBV4-2	-	TRBJ1-3	ASSQEAGGGSGNTIY
TRBV11-2	-	TRBJ1-6	ASSLNGDPEFSPLH
TRBV7-2	-	TRBJ1-5	ASSLRQGNQPQH
TRBV4-2	-	TRBJ2-1	ASSLSQVREANEQF
TRBV5-1	once	TRBJ2-2	ASSRGQGRTGELF
TRBV10-1	-	TRBJ1-2	ARHKYGYT
TRBV30	-	TRBJ2-6	ACSPVSGANVLT
TRBV13	once	TRBJ2-1	ASSLGGRGSYNEQF
TRBV10-3	-	TRBJ2-2	AISESGLENTGELF
TRBV10-3	-	TRBJ1-5	AISEGKGGGGVQH
TRBV2	-	TRBJ1-6	ASSPGQLYSPLH
TRBV19	-	TRBJ1-5	ASTGDRVKREPQH
TRBV5-5	-	TRBJ1-2	ASSLAGQSYGYT
TRBV5-5	-	TRBJ1-3	ASSLDSNLSGNTIY
TRBV29-1	-	TRBJ1-3	SVRQALGNTIY
TRBV7-2	few	TRBJ1-1	ASSLLSMNTEAF
TRBV9	-	TRBJ2-7	ASSVAGDGAYEQY
TRBV13	-	TRBJ1-2	ASSLGTGSHYGYT
TRBV6-4	-	TRBJ2-1	ASSQDREGNEQF
TRBV4-3	once	TRBJ1-3	ASSQVSRVGNTIY
TRBV5-1	once	TRBJ2-1	ASTVSGIQF
TRBV5-1	-	TRBJ2-6	ASSLVGVGAGANVLT
TRBV29-1	-	TRBJ2-1	SVTRVAGPGYYNEQF